Sequencing of this T cell receptor beta chain was carried out in a study of cytomegalovirus exposure and HLA in healthy donors. PCR primers comprised 60 Vbeta and 13 Jbeta primers. Sequenced by immunoSEQ multiplex PCR; TCRdb stores in-frame clones only, minus some. Among approximately 150,000 clones listed, about 75% were seen once. CDR3 length equals 12 residues. Germline lookup yields CDR1 SQVTM and CDR2 ANQGSEA. With 7 bases removed from V and 10 bases from J, the gap between germline ends came to 17 bases. J is TRBJ1-5 and V is TRBV29-1; D is unresolved. Sequenced: PBMCs. The source of this sequence is a man aged 18 to 29 in good health and CMV-seropositive. This CDR3 reads CSAVHPGEPQHF. The CDR3 region has the DNA TGCAGCGCCGTCCATCCCGGTGAACCCCAGCATTTT. Looking up the rest from reference TRBV29-1 and TRBJ1-5 gives the full variable domain: SAVISQKPSRDICQRGTSLTIQCQVDSQVTMMFWYRQQPGQSLTLIATANQGSEATYESGFVIDKFPISRPNLTFSTLTVSNMSPEDSSIYLCSAVHPGEPQHFGDGTRLSIL.